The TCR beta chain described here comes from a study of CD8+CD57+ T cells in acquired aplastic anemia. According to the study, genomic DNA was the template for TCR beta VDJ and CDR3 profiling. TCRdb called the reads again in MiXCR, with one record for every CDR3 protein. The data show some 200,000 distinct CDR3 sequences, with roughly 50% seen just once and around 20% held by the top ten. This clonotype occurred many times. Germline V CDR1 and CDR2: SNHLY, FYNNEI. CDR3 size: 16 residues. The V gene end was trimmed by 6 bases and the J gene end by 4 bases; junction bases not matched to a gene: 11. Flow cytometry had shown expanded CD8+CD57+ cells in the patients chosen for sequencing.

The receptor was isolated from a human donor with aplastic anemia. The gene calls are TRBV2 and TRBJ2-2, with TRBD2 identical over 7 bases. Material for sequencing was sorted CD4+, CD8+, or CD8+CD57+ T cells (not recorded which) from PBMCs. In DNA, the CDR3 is TGTGCCAGCAGACCGTGGGGGGGGGGAGGCACCGGGGAGCTGTTTTTT. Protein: CASRPWGGGGTGELFF.